This TCR beta chain was captured by sequencing in a study of T cells after yellow fever vaccination. Overall study findings and caveats: Weaker in magnitude, the secondary response showed a faster peak on day 5 versus 15.

The CDR3 is 15 amino acids. V was cut by 0 bases and J by 6 bases, with 15 bases left in between. Germline CDR1 and CDR2: SGHRS and YFSETQ. MiXCR, run by TCRdb on the 5' RACE reads, gives a single entry per CDR3 protein. The sample carries some 350,000 distinct CDR3 sequences, under 5% recorded once. This clonotype was counted only a few times. What it recognizes is unknown. The TCR comes from a man between 18 and 35 years old who received the YFV17D yellow fever vaccine. The chain combines TRBV5-1 with TRBJ1-1, with a weak D call TRBD1 (5 bases). The sequencing here drew on PBMCs, taken 5 days after the yellow fever booster vaccination. CDR3 amino acids: CASSLGAGIDAEAFF. CDR3 DNA sequence: TGCGCCAGCAGCTTGGGGGCAGGGATCGACGCTGAAGCTTTCTTT.